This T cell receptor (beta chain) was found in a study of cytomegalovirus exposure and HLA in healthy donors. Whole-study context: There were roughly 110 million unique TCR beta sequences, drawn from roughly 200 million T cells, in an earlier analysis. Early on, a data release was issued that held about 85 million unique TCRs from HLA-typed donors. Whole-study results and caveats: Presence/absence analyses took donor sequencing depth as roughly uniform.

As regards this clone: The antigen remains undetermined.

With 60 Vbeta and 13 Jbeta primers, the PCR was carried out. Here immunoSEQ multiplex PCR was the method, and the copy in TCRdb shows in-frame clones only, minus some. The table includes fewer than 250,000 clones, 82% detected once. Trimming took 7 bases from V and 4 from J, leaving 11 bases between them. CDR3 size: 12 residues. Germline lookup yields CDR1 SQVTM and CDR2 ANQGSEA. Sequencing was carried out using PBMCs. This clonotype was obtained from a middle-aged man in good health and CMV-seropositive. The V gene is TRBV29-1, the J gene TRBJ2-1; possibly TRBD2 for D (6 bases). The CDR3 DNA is TGCAGCGCCTTTAGCGGATACAATGAGCAGTTCTTC. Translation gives CSAFSGYNEQFF.